Following are 15 T cell receptor beta chains from one sample sequenced in a study of CD8 T cells in Susac syndrome. RNA, at roughly 0.45 to 1 ug, was reverse transcribed with random hexamers. TCRdb reprocessed the immunoSEQ multiplex PCR reads with MiXCR, giving one entry per CDR3 protein. The sample consists of about 130,000 distinct CDR3 sequences, around 94% of them appearing once. Sequenced sample: CD4+ T cells from PBMCs. Receptors originate from a human donor in good health.

V gene TRBV5-1 combines with J gene TRBJ1-3; D gene unclear. Trimming took off 7 bases at V and 3 bases at J, with 11 bases between the two ends. Germline V gene data show CDR1 as SGHRS and CDR2 as YFSETQ. The CDR3 loop spans 13 amino acids. This chain's CDR3 is CASQLDRGNTIYF. The CDR3 bases are TGCGCCAGCCAGCTTGACCGTGGAAACACCATATATTTT.

This chain's CDR3 is CASSLRGGYQETQYF. Written as DNA, the CDR3 is TGTGCCAGCAGCTTGAGAGGGGGCTACCAAGAGACCCAGTACTTC. The rearrangement joins TRBV5-6 to TRBJ2-5; 7 bases align to TRBD1. V shed 1 base and J 0 bases; nucleotides not matched to a gene: 3. The germline V gene encodes CDR1 SGHDT and CDR2 YYEEEE. The CDR3 has 15 amino acids.

This sequence joins TRBV29-1 and TRBJ2-4; 7 bases agree with TRBD1. J was trimmed by 6 bases and V by 7 bases; bases with no gene match: 6. Germline CDR1 reads SQVTM; CDR2 reads ANQGSEA. The CDR3 spans 12 residues. CDR3 DNA: TGCAGCGCCCTGGGACAGATAAACATTCAGTACTTC. Its protein is CSALGQINIQYF.

This chain connects TRBV7-2 to TRBJ1-5; D unresolved. The CDR3 has 15 amino acids. Germline CDR1 SGHTA, CDR2 FQGNSA. The V and J ends lost 1 base and 0 bases respectively, with 7 bases between them. CDR3 sequence reads: CASSLDNGSNQPQHF. CDR3 nucleotide sequence: TGTGCCAGCAGCTTAGATAACGGTAGCAATCAGCCCCAGCATTTT.

The V gene is TRBV7-9, the J gene TRBJ1-1; D is unclear. The CDR3 totals 14 residues. The V end was cut by 3 bases, the J end by 1 base, with 9 bases between. In germline, CDR1 is SEHNR, CDR2 FQNEAQ (reference sequence). The CDR3 nucleotides read TGTGCCAGCAGCTTTCCAAATCGGAACACTGAAGCTTTCTTT. Residues: CASSFPNRNTEAFF.

The rearrangement uses TRBV18 and TRBJ1-4; no clear D gene. There are 20 residues in the CDR3. Per germline, CDR1 KGHSH and CDR2 LQKENI. Trimming shortened V by 1 base and J by 0 bases, and 21 bases separated the two germline ends. CDR3 DNA sequence: TGTGCCAGCTCACCACGACCCCCGGTTCCTCTGAGAACAACTAATGAAAAACTGTTTTTT. Translating gives CASSPRPPVPLRTTNEKLFF.

This chain uses TRBV19 with TRBJ2-2; D gene uncertain. This CDR3 contains 15 residues. Germline lookup yields CDR1 LNHDA and CDR2 SQIVND (reference sequence). The V and J ends lost 8 bases and 1 base respectively, with 14 bases between them. The CDR3 bases are TGTGCCAGTGGACGGAATGCCCGGAACACCGGGGAGCTGTTTTTT. It translates to CASGRNARNTGELFF.

Written as DNA, the CDR3 is TGTGCCAGCAGCTTAGTTGGACAGAACGATGGCTACACCTTC. Translation gives CASSLVGQNDGYTF. The V and J genes are TRBV7-2 and TRBJ1-2; a possible D gene is TRBD1 (6 bases). The germline V gene has CDR1 SGHTA and CDR2 FQGNSA. The CDR3 consists of 14 residues. V lost 1 base, J lost 6 bases, and 12 bases lay in between. The full variable domain, with the rest looked up from reference TRBV7-2 and TRBJ1-2, is GAGVSQSPSNKVTEKGKDVELRCDPISGHTALYWYRQSLGQGLEFLIYFQGNSAPDKSGLPSDRFSAERTGGSVSTLTIQRTQQEDSAVYLCASSLVGQNDGYTFGSGTRLTVV.

This chain links TRBV10-3 with TRBJ2-7; unclear D gene. V was clipped by 9 bases and J by 3 bases, with 15 bases between them. Germline CDR1 ENHRY, CDR2 SYGVKD. CDR3 size: 13 residues. CDR3 region: CAIKESPDYEQYF. For the CDR3, the DNA is TGTGCCATTAAGGAGTCTCCGGACTACGAGCAGTACTTC.

This CDR3 is CISDRGATEAFF. The CDR3 nucleotides read TGCATTTCCGACCGTGGGGCCACTGAAGCTTTCTTT. The chain uses TRBV20-1 and TRBJ1-1, with TRBD1 as a possible D gene (5 bases). Looked up from germline, CDR1 is DFQATT and CDR2 is SNEGSKA (reference sequence). This CDR3 has 12 residues.

The chain uses TRBV5-1 and TRBJ1-2; D may be TRBD1 (6 bases). With 5 bases removed from V and 6 bases from J, the gap between germline ends came to 14 bases. Germline loops: CDR1 SGHRS, CDR2 YFSETQ. This CDR3 comprises 13 residues. CDR3 loop: CASRRDMLDGYTF. The CDR3 region has the DNA TGCGCCAGCAGAAGGGACATGTTGGATGGCTACACCTTC. Supplemented by reference TRBV5-1 and TRBJ1-2, the full variable domain reads KAGVTQTPRYLIKTRGQQVTLSCSPISGHRSVSWYQQTPGQGLQFLFEYFSETQRNKGNFPGRFSGRQFSNSRSEMNVSTLELGDSALYLCASRRDMLDGYTFGSGTRLTVV.

This chain uses TRBV9 with TRBJ1-2; possibly TRBD1 for D (5 bases). The V end was cut by 0 bases, the J end by 4 bases, with 10 bases between. Germline V gene data show CDR1 as SGDLS and CDR2 as YYNGEE. CDR3 length: 14 residues. CDR3 coding DNA: TGTGCCAGCAGCGTAGAAGGCAGGGTCTATGGCTACACCTTC. This codes for CASSVEGRVYGYTF.

The chain links TRBV9 to TRBJ2-5; possibly TRBD1 for D (6 bases). Germline V CDR1 and CDR2: SGDLS, YYNGEE. This CDR3 has 15 amino acids. V was cut by 3 bases and J by 5 bases, with 17 bases left in between. The CDR3 sequence is CASSGGPTGGETQYF. Written as DNA, the CDR3 is TGTGCCAGCAGCGGGGGCCCGACAGGTGGGGAGACCCAGTACTTC.

V and J are TRBV29-1 and TRBJ1-4; possibly TRBD1 for D (5 bases). Trimming took 7 bases from V and 3 from J, leaving 9 bases between them. Germline loops: CDR1 SQVTM, CDR2 ANQGSEA. CDR3 length: 12 amino acids. CDR3 in amino acids: CSAGRANEKLFF. Written as DNA, the CDR3 is TGCAGCGCGGGACGGGCTAATGAAAAACTGTTTTTT. The variable domain in full, completed from reference TRBV29-1 and TRBJ1-4, reads SAVISQKPSRDICQRGTSLTIQCQVDSQVTMMFWYRQQPGQSLTLIATANQGSEATYESGFVIDKFPISRPNLTFSTLTVSNMSPEDSSIYLCSAGRANEKLFFGSGTQLSVL.

The chain joins TRBV3-1 to TRBJ2-5, with TRBD1 matching over 9 bases. CDR3 length: 16 amino acids. With 4 bases clipped from V and 5 bases from J, the junction kept 11 bases outside the gene matches. Looked up from germline, CDR1 is LGHDT and CDR2 is YNNKEL (reference sequence). Written as DNA, the CDR3 is TGTGCCAGCAGCCTTTGGGACAGGGTGATGATCGAGACCCAGTACTTC. Translating gives CASSLWDRVMIETQYF.